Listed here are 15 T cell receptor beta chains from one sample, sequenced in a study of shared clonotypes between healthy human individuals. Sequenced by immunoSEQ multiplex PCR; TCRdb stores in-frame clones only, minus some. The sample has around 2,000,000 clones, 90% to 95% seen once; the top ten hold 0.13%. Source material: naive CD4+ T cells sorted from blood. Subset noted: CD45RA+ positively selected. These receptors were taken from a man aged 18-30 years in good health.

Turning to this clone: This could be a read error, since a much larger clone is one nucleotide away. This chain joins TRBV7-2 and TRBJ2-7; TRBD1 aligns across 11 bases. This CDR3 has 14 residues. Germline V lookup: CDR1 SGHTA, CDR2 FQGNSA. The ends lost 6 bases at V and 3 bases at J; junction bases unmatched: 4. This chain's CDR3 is CASRPGTGGYEQYF. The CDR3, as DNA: TGTGCCAGCAGACCCGGGACAGGGGGCTACGAGCAGTACTTC.

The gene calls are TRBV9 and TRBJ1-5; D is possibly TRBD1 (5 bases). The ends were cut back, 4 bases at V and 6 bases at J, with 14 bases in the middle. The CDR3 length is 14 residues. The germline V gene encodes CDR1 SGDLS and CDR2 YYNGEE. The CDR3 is CASSPFGGAQPQHF. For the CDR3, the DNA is TGTGCCAGCAGCCCTTTCGGAGGGGCTCAGCCCCAGCATTTT.

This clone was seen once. CDR3 nucleotide sequence: TGTGCCAGCATTAGGGACTTACAAGAGACCCAGTACTTC. Protein product: CASIRDLQETQYF. This sequence joins TRBV2 and TRBJ2-5; D is perhaps TRBD2 (6 bases). V was clipped by 7 bases and J by 2 bases, with 11 bases between them. Germline CDR1 is SNHLY and CDR2 is FYNNEI. The CDR3 has 13 amino acids. The whole variable domain, remainder taken from reference TRBV2 and TRBJ2-5, is EPEVTQTPSHQVTQMGQEVILRCVPISNHLYFYWYRQILGQKVEFLVSFYNNEISEKSEIFDDQFSVERPDGSNFTLKIRSTKLEDSAMYFCASIRDLQETQYFGPGTRLLVL.

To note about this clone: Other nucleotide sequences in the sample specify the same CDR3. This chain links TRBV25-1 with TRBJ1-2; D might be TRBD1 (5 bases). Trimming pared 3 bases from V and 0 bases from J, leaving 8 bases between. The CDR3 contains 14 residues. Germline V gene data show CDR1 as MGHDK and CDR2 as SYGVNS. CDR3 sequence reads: CASSESGTNYGYTF. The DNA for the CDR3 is TGTGCCAGCAGTGAGTCAGGGACTAACTATGGCTACACCTTC.

The CDR3, as DNA: TGTGCCAGCAGCTTAGATCCCTGGACAGGGCTCCCCTATGGCTACACCTTC. This gives the protein CASSLDPWTGLPYGYTF. The chain is built from TRBV11-3 and TRBJ1-2, with 8 bases fitting TRBD1. V dropped 0 bases and J dropped 4; count of bases not matched to a gene: 10. There are 17 residues in the CDR3. The germline CDR1 and CDR2 sequences are SGHNT and YENEEA. The variable domain in full, with the rest retrieved from reference TRBV11-3 and TRBJ1-2, is EAGVVQSPRYKIIEKKQPVAFWCNPISGHNTLYWYLQNLGQGPELLIRYENEEAVDDSQLPKDRFSAERLKGVDSTLKIQPAELGDSAVYLCASSLDPWTGLPYGYTFGSGTRLTVV.

For the CDR3, the DNA is TGTGCCAGCTCCGGGACTAGCGGCTACAATGAGCAGTTCTTC. It codes for CASSGTSGYNEQFF. V and J are TRBV6-1 and TRBJ2-1; 11 bases line up with TRBD2. The V gene's germline CDR1 is MNHNS and CDR2 SASEGT. The CDR3 runs to 14 residues. Trimming removed 8 bases from V and 3 bases from J; junction bases left unmatched: 3.

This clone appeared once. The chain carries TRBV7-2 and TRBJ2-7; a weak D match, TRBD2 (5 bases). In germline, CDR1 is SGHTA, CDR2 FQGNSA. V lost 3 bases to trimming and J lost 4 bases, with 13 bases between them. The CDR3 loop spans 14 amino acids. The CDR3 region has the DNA TGTGCCAGCAGCTTCAGTGGAGGCGGGTACGAGCAGTACTTC. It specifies CASSFSGGGYEQYF.

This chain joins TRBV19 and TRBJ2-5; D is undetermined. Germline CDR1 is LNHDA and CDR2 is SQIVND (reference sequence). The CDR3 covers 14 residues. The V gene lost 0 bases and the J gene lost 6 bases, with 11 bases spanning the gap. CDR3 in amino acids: CASSIDWLGQTQYF. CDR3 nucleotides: TGTGCCAGTAGTATAGATTGGTTGGGCCAGACCCAGTACTTC. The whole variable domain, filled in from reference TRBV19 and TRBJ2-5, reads DGGITQSPKYLFRKEGQNVTLSCEQNLNHDAMYWYRQDPGQGLRLIYYSQIVNDFQKGDIAEGYSVSREKKESFPLTVTSAQKNPTAFYLCASSIDWLGQTQYFGPGTRLLVL.

In nucleotides, the CDR3 is TGTGCCAGCAGCTCTCAATCCGGGACAGGGCATGAAAAACTGTTTTTT. Protein: CASSSQSGTGHEKLFF. This chain uses TRBV7-9 with TRBJ1-4; 9 bases fit TRBD1. The ends lost 4 bases at V and 6 bases at J; junction bases unmatched: 9. This CDR3 is built from 16 residues. In germline, CDR1 is SEHNR, CDR2 FQNEAQ (reference sequence). The full variable domain, rest sourced from reference TRBV7-9 and TRBJ1-4, is DTGVSQNPRHKITKRGQNVTFRCDPISEHNRLYWYRQTLGQGPEFLTYFQNEAQLEKSRLLSDRFSAERPKGSFSTLEIQRTEQGDSAMYLCASSSQSGTGHEKLFFGSGTQLSVL.

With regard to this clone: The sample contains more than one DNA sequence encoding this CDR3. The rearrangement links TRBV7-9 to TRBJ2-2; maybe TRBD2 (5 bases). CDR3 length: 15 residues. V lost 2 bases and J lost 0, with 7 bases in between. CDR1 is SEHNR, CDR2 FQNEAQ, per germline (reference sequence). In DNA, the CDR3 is TGTGCCAGCAGCTTATCCGGGACGAACACCGGGGAGCTGTTTTTT. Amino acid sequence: CASSLSGTNTGELFF.

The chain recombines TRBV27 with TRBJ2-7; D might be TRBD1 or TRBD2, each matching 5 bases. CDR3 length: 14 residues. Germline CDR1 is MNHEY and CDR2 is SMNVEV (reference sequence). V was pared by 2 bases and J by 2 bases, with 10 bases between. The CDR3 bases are TGTGCCAGCAGTTTAACCAGGGACCCCTACGAGCAGTACTTC. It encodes CASSLTRDPYEQYF.

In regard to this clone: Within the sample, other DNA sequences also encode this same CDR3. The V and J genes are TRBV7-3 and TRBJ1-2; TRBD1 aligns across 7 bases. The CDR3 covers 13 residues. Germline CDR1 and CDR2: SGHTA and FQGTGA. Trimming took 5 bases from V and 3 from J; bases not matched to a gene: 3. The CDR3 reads CASSPTGDYGYTF. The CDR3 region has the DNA TGTGCCAGCAGCCCCACAGGGGACTATGGCTACACCTTC.

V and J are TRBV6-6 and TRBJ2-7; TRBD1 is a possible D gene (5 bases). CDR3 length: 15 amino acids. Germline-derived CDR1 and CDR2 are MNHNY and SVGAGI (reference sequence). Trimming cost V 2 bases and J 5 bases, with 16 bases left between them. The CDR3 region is CASSYLQGSINEQYF. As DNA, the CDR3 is TGTGCCAGCAGTTACCTCCAGGGCAGTATAAACGAGCAGTACTTC.

DNA for the CDR3: TGTGCCTGCCTCCCGGCAGGATCGGGCTATGGCTACACCTTC. Translating it yields CACLPAGSGYGYTF. The chain carries TRBV25-1 and TRBJ1-2; no clear D. V lost 11 bases and J 4 bases, leaving 20 bases between the germline ends. This CDR3 has 14 residues. CDR1 is MGHDK, CDR2 SYGVNS, per germline.

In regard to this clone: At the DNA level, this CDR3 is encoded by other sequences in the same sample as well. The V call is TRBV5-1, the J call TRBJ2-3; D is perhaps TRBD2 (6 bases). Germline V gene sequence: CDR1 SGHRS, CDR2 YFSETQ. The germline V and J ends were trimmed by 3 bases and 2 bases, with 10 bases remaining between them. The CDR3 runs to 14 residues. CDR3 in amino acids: CASSSGTFTDTQYF. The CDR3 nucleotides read TGCGCCAGCAGCTCCGGGACTTTCACAGATACGCAGTATTTT.